Shown below are 3 T cell receptor beta chains from a single sample sequenced in a study of cytomegalovirus exposure and HLA in healthy donors. PCR amplification relied on 60 Vbeta primers (plus 13 Jbeta primers). Sequencing used immunoSEQ multiplex PCR; TCRdb keeps in-frame clones, though not all of them. The sample yields tens of thousands of clones, less than 80% seen once. The sequenced sample consisted of PBMCs. The source is a woman between 50 and 59 years old in good health and CMV-seronegative.

The rearrangement uses TRBV19 and TRBJ2-3; 10 positions match TRBD2. CDR3 length: 15 amino acids. Germline CDR1 reads LNHDA; CDR2 reads SQIVND (reference sequence). V shed 3 bases, J shed 7 bases, and the junction held 7 bases outside the gene matches. The CDR3 reads CASSIGLAGENTQYF. The CDR3 DNA sequence: TGTGCCAGTAGTATTGGCCTAGCGGGAGAAAATACGCAGTATTTT.

This clone has only one observation. This chain joins TRBV5-3 and TRBJ1-1, with unresolved D. TRBV5-3 is known as an ORF, though its function is uncertain. Trimming left V 10 bases short and J 8 bases short, with 9 bases between. This CDR3 comprises 9 residues. The CDR3 loop is CAEDCEAFF. The CDR3 bases are TGTGCCGAGGATTGCGAAGCTTTCTTT.

This clone was seen a few times. The rearrangement joins TRBV6-1 to TRBJ2-7; 10 positions agree with TRBD1. This CDR3 is 12 amino acids long. In germline, CDR1 is MNHNS, CDR2 SASEGT. V gave up 10 bases and J gave up 2 bases; unmatched junction bases: 2. As DNA, the CDR3 is TGTGCCACCGGGACAGGGGCCTACGAGCAGTACTTC. It codes for CATGTGAYEQYF.